Listed below are T cell receptor beta chains from one sample, sequenced in a study of cytomegalovirus exposure and HLA in healthy donors. This table comes from immunoSEQ multiplex PCR, and its TCRdb copy is limited to in-frame clones, with some not included. This sample carries about 190,000 clones, more than 75% of them seen once, and the ten largest clones take 3.4%. Source material: PBMCs. These receptors all come from a middle-aged man in good health and CMV-seropositive. Each CDR3 is given with its conserved first and last residue. Fields, in order: V gene, D gene, clone size, J gene, CDR3 DNA, CDR3 protein. A D gene is named only where the DNA matches it firmly. Rows give clone size only sometimes, using once, few, many, or a class for an expanded clone.

>TRBV14|TRBD2|.|TRBJ2-1
TGTGCCAGCAGCCCTCCGACTAGCGGGAGGAATGAGCAGTTCTTC
CASSPPTSGRNEQFF
>TRBV7-3|.|.|TRBJ1-1
TGTGCCAGCAGCTTAACGCAGGACACTGAAGCTTTCTTT
CASSLTQDTEAFF
>TRBV9|TRBD2|.|TRBJ2-1
TGTGCCAGCAGCGTAGGAAATAGCGGGGGGGGCAATGAGCAGTTCTTC
CASSVGNSGGGNEQFF
>TRBV6-1|TRBD1|few|TRBJ1-1
TGTGCCACCTACAGACAGGGGGCATGGAACACTGAAGCTTTCTTT
CATYRQGAWNTEAFF
>TRBV7-9|TRBD2|.|TRBJ2-5
TGTGCCAGCAGCTTAGGGTTAGCGGGAGGCCAAGAGACCCAGTACTTC
CASSLGLAGGQETQYF
>TRBV7-2|.|.|TRBJ2-3
TGTGCCAGCAGCTCTAGCACAGATACGCAGTATTTT
CASSSSTDTQYF
>TRBV7-2|.|.|TRBJ2-2
TGTGCCAGCAGCTTAGCCTTCAGACAGGGGGAGCTGTTTTTT
CASSLAFRQGELFF
>TRBV6-4|.|.|TRBJ2-3
TGTGCCAGCAGGGCCAGGACTAGCACAGATACGCAGTATTTT
CASRARTSTDTQYF
>TRBV7-9|TRBD1|.|TRBJ2-7
TGTGCCAGCAGCTTCCAGGGGGCGTCGTACGAGCAGTACTTC
CASSFQGASYEQYF
>TRBV5-5|.|.|TRBJ2-7
TGTGCCAGCAGCTTTGGAGGGGGGGCAGGTGAGCAGTACTTC
CASSFGGGAGEQYF
>TRBV6-6|.|once|TRBJ2-5
TGTGCCAGCAGTTACTCTTCCGGGGGAGGAGAGACCCAGTACTTC
CASSYSSGGGETQYF
>TRBV5-1|TRBD1|.|TRBJ2-2
TGCGCCAGCTCCGGGACAGGGGGTTTGGACACCGGGGAGCTGTTTTTT
CASSGTGGLDTGELFF
>TRBV27|TRBD1|.|TRBJ1-2
TGTGCCAGCAGTTTTAGGAACAGGGGGCAGGGTGGCTACACCTTC
CASSFRNRGQGGYTF
>TRBV4-2|.|.|TRBJ2-3
TGTGCCAGCAGCCAAGAACTAGCTACCGCAGATACGCAGTATTTT
CASSQELATADTQYF
>TRBV28|.|.|TRBJ2-2
TGTGCCAGCAGAACCGCGGGCGCGAACACCGGGGAGCTGTTTTTT
CASRTAGANTGELFF
>TRBV4-1|.|.|TRBJ2-2
TGCGCCAGCAGCCAAGTAGCAGGGTGGGCCACCGGGGAGCTGTTTTTT
CASSQVAGWATGELFF
>TRBV6-5|TRBD1|.|TRBJ2-7
TGTGCCAGCAAGAAGGGACAGGGCACAAACGAGCAGTACTTC
CASKKGQGTNEQYF
>TRBV11-2|.|.|TRBJ1-2
TGTGCCAGCAGCTTAGATCTCGGTGGCTACACCTTC
CASSLDLGGYTF
>TRBV7-2|.|.|TRBJ2-3
TGTGCCAGCAGCGCCGTGGTAGGGAGGCTCGCAGATACGCAGTATTTT
CASSAVVGRLADTQYF
>TRBV5-4|TRBD1|once|TRBJ2-7
TGTGCCAGCAGCCCGGGACAGGGGAACGAGCAGTACTTC
CASSPGQGNEQYF
>TRBV30|TRBD1|.|TRBJ1-4
TGTGCCTGGAAACCCGCCGACAGGGAAAATGAAAAACTGTTTTTT
CAWKPADRENEKLFF
>TRBV19|TRBD1|.|TRBJ1-5
TGTGCCAGTGGACAGGGGGCCGACCAGCCCCAGCATTTT
CASGQGADQPQHF
>TRBV30|TRBD1|few|TRBJ2-3
TGTGCCTGGACCCCAGGGACAGGAGGCACAGATACGCAGTATTTT
CAWTPGTGGTDTQYF
>TRBV5-1|.|once|TRBJ1-3
TGCGCCAGCAGCTTGGCCACCGGGAACACCATATATTTT
CASSLATGNTIYF
>TRBV25-1|.|.|TRBJ2-7
TGTGCCAGCAGTGACCCCAGAAATTACGAGCAGTACTTC
CASSDPRNYEQYF
>TRBV28|.|once|TRBJ1-2
TGTGCCAGCAGACCGACAGAAGCTAACTATGGCTACACCTTC
CASRPTEANYGYTF
>TRBV6-5|TRBD2|.|TRBJ2-3
TGTGCCAGCAGTTACCGCGGGAGGGGGGATACGCAGTATTTT
CASSYRGRGDTQYF
>TRBV9|.|.|TRBJ1-4
TGTGCCAGCAGCGTAGGGACAGCGGAAAAACTGTTTTTT
CASSVGTAEKLFF
>TRBV5-1|TRBD2|.|TRBJ2-2
TGCGCCAGCAGCTTGGTCTCTTGGCGGGCTAGCGGGAACACCGGGGAGCTGTTTTTT
CASSLVSWRASGNTGELFF
>TRBV21-1|.|.|TRBJ2-1
TGTGCCAGCAGCAAGAAGCTGAGGACAGGGGATTACAATGAGCAGTTCTTC
CASSKKLRTGDYNEQFF
>TRBV5-5|.|.|TRBJ1-2
TGTGCCAGCAGCTGGGACTTTAACTATGGCTACACCTTC
CASSWDFNYGYTF
>TRBV7-9|.|.|TRBJ2-7
TGTGCCAGCAGCCACAGTAGCGGCTACTCCTACGAGCAGTACTTC
CASSHSSGYSYEQYF
>TRBV10-3|TRBD1|few|TRBJ2-1
TGTGCCATTCGACAGGGTTTTGGTGAGCAGTTCTTC
CAIRQGFGEQFF
>TRBV6-6|TRBD1|few|TRBJ2-2
TGTGCCAGCAGTCGGGACAGAGTGGGGGAGCTGTTTTTT
CASSRDRVGELFF
>TRBV6-5|TRBD1|.|TRBJ1-2
TGTGCCAGCAGTTACCACCCCGGGACAGGGCCCTATGGCTACACCTTC
CASSYHPGTGPYGYTF
>TRBV29-1|.|.|TRBJ2-7
TGCAGCGTCTCCTTGGGCGGGGAGCAGTACTTC
CSVSLGGEQYF
>TRBV5-1|TRBD2|.|TRBJ2-7
TGCGCCAGCAGCTCCACCGGGACTAGCGGGACCAACTCCTACGAGCAGTACTTC
CASSSTGTSGTNSYEQYF
>TRBV7-8|.|once|TRBJ1-3
TGTGCCAGCACTCCGGGAGGAAACACCATATATTTT
CASTPGGNTIYF
>TRBV10-3|.|.|TRBJ2-5
TGTGCCACCGGACAGACCCAAGAGACCCAGTACTTC
CATGQTQETQYF
>TRBV28|.|.|TRBJ2-7
TGTGCCAGCAGTTTAAGGACTACCTACGAGCAGTACTTC
CASSLRTTYEQYF
>TRBV19|.|few|TRBJ2-5
TGTGCCAGTAGGCTACGCGGGAACTTAGAGACCCAGTACTTC
CASRLRGNLETQYF
>TRBV5-1|TRBD1|.|TRBJ1-6
TGCGCCAGCAGCCGATGGACAGGGTCAGATTCACCCCTCCACTTT
CASSRWTGSDSPLHF
>TRBV6-6|TRBD1|.|TRBJ1-2
TGTGCCAGCAGTTACCAGGGGGACCGGGGAGATGGCTACACCTTC
CASSYQGDRGDGYTF
>TRBV5-1|.|.|TRBJ2-5
TGCGCCAGCAGCTTGGCCACGACATCAGGGGAGACCCAGTACTTC
CASSLATTSGETQYF
>TRBV5-1|.|.|TRBJ2-7
TGCGCCAGCAGCGACCTGGGGGGGCGCTACGAGCAGTACTTC
CASSDLGGRYEQYF
>TRBV5-4|.|.|TRBJ1-1
TGTGCCAGCAGCCAGCAAGGGGGTACTGAAGCTTTCTTT
CASSQQGGTEAFF
>TRBV28|.|few|TRBJ1-4
TGTGCCAGCAAAGGGGGAACGACGAATGAAAAACTGTTTTTT
CASKGGTTNEKLFF
>TRBV15|TRBD2|.|TRBJ2-5
TGTGCCACCAGCAGAGATCTACAGGCCGGGAGGGAGACCCAGTACTTC
CATSRDLQAGRETQYF
>TRBV30|TRBD1|.|TRBJ1-2
TGTGCCTGGAGTTTGGACAGGGGGAACTATGGCTACACCTTC
CAWSLDRGNYGYTF
>TRBV27|.|.|TRBJ2-3
TGTGCCAGCAGTAACACAGGCACAGATACGCAGTATTTT
CASSNTGTDTQYF
>TRBV6-5|.|.|TRBJ2-7
TGTGCCAGCAGTAAGGGGGGGGAGCAGTACTTC
CASSKGGEQYF
>TRBV6-1|TRBD2|once|TRBJ2-1
TGTGCCAGCAGTGAATGGACTAGCGGGAGGCTCGGCTCCTACAATGAGCAGTTCTTC
CASSEWTSGRLGSYNEQFF
>TRBV25-1|TRBD1|few|TRBJ2-7
TGTGCCAGCAGTCGGGACAGGGGAAAGTCCTACGAGCAGTACTTC
CASSRDRGKSYEQYF
>TRBV12-5|.|.|TRBJ2-5
TGTGCTAGTGGTTCCCCCCCGTACCAAGAGACCCAGTACTTC
CASGSPPYQETQYF
>TRBV29-1|TRBD2|once|TRBJ2-1
TGCAGCGTTATGACTCAGGGAGGGATTGAGCAGTTCTTC
CSVMTQGGIEQFF
>TRBV7-3|TRBD2|few|TRBJ2-2
TGTGCCAGCAGCTTAAGACTAGCGGGAGTCCCCCCCATCGTCGGGGAGCTGTTTTTT
CASSLRLAGVPPIVGELFF
>TRBV6-1|TRBD2|.|TRBJ2-1
TGTGCCAGCAGCCCAGGACTAGCGGCCAACAATGAGCAGTTCTTC
CASSPGLAANNEQFF